The rows below give T cell receptor beta chains drawn from one sample of a study of T-cell reconstitution after alpha-beta-depleted transplantation in children. TCRdb recomputed calls from the PCR reads with MiXCR, one row per CDR3 protein. The table has about 370,000 distinct CDR3 sequences, roughly 20% seen once. Source: PBMCs from the stem cell graft donor, taken from the stem cell graft. The receptors derive from a human donor who donated a stem cell graft to a child with acute myeloid leukemia. The CDR3 runs from the conserved cysteine through the conserved F or W. Each record gives: CDR3 length, J gene, V gene, CDR3 protein.

14,TRBJ2-3,TRBV6-2/TRBV6-3,CASRTGGSTDTQYF
16,TRBJ2-2,TRBV4-3,CASSQVRTGDTGELFF
13,TRBJ1-5,TRBV18,CASSPQSNQPQHF
16,TRBJ2-7,TRBV7-9,CASSSITGTVLDEQYF
19,TRBJ1-5,TRBV19,CASSIDSRRHTGSNQPQHF
14,TRBJ2-7,TRBV4-1,CASSQEEGMGEQYF
14,TRBJ2-7,TRBV12-3/TRBV12-4,CASSPDGSGYEQYF
17,TRBJ2-1,TRBV12-3/TRBV12-4,CASSVLGIAGGPNEQFF
14,TRBJ2-5,TRBV10-3,CAISFSGGQETQYF
16,TRBJ2-3,TRBV20-1,CSASPSAGVGTDTQYF
15,TRBJ2-7,TRBV6-2/TRBV6-3,CASSPDLTLPYEQYF
11,TRBJ1-1,TRBV7-9,CASSLADEAFF
16,TRBJ1-1,TRBV12-3/TRBV12-4,CASSSDQGAMNTEAFF
15,TRBJ2-5,TRBV12-3/TRBV12-4,CASSFRGSGQETQYF
15,TRBJ2-1,TRBV5-1,CASSSDGTVYNEQFF
15,TRBJ2-1,TRBV7-2,CASTQLVSSYNEQFF
11,TRBJ2-7,TRBV7-3,CASSNGGEQYF
13,TRBJ2-4,TRBV25-1,CASSAEAKNIQYF
14,TRBJ2-2,TRBV7-2,CASSLAANTGELFF
14,TRBJ1-1,TRBV12-3/TRBV12-4,CASSPQQGWTEAFF
13,TRBJ2-7,TRBV7-8,CASSSRTAYEQYF
13,TRBJ2-5,TRBV20-1,CSATREAKGTQYF
15,TRBJ2-2,TRBV20-1,CSAKPGLASTGELFF
16,TRBJ1-1,TRBV7-2,CASSLVESRLNTEAFF
14,TRBJ2-1,TRBV6-1,CASFSGITGGEQFF
14,TRBJ2-7,TRBV27,CASGLAGGPYEQYF
15,TRBJ2-1,TRBV7-2,CASSLEVAGFNEQFF
15,TRBJ2-3,TRBV20-1,CSARDGGSSTDTQYF
15,TRBJ2-2,TRBV4-3,CASSMGEVNTGELFF
13,TRBJ1-2,TRBV7-2,CASSLGRDYGYTF
14,TRBJ2-3,TRBV4-3,CASSAGTSSDTQYF
15,TRBJ2-4,TRBV29-1,CSVEDGSEGGGIQYF
12,TRBJ2-7,TRBV25-1,CASSGGTFSYYF
13,TRBJ2-6,TRBV27,CASMGFGANVLTF
16,TRBJ2-2,TRBV30,CAWSLLAGVDTGELFF
20,TRBJ2-1,TRBV7-2,CASSLPTRTGTFYPGNEQFF
14,TRBJ2-7,TRBV7-2,CASSIDRDSYEQYF
13,TRBJ2-1,TRBV12-3/TRBV12-4,CASSLTQFGEQFF
14,TRBJ2-1,TRBV6-1,CASSVRDHYNEQFF
14,TRBJ2-1,TRBV11-2,CASSLPFGVDEQFF
14,TRBJ2-3,TRBV24-1,CATQAPSGTDTQYF
17,TRBJ2-2,TRBV20-1,CSARLFGDGSNTGELFF
18,TRBJ1-3,TRBV28,CASRLRTERQSSGNTIYF
18,TRBJ2-3,TRBV2,CASSTRATSGRREDTQYF
12,TRBJ2-7,TRBV6-5,CASTGVIGEQYF
14,TRBJ2-1,TRBV5-5,CASSFGDGYNEQFF
14,TRBJ1-1,TRBV28,CASIRIEELSEAFF
17,TRBJ1-5,TRBV20-1,CSALPPRTVLSNQPQHF
14,TRBJ1-5,TRBV12-3/TRBV12-4,CASREQGINQPQHF
16,TRBJ2-2,TRBV12-3/TRBV12-4,CASSARTSGSTGELFF
16,TRBJ2-5,TRBV10-3,CAIRSGMSGSSETQYF
13,TRBJ2-7,TRBV6-5,CASSYRYSYEQYF